Each of the 16 T cell receptor beta chains below was sequenced from the same sample in a study of T-cell memory formation after mild COVID-19 (dated by TCRdb to about 2021). The protocol used for the library was 5' RACE. The sequencer was an Illumina NovaSeq 6000. TCRdb took the public reads, trimmed them with fastp at Q25, ran MiXCR for clone calling and kept in-frame beta chains. One record per CDR3 amino acid sequence lists the most common genes and DNA. The table for this sample lists roughly 300,000 distinct CDR3 sequences; about an eighth of them were counted only once. Together, the top ten hold approximately 21% of the sample. Sequences were obtained from PBMCs or a T cell subset sorted from them (not recorded which). These receptors were taken from a man in his late teens or twenties who had mild COVID-19 (a few samples of this study predate the infection). The sample titles of this study are shuffled in the database, so cell type and time point are left out; the donor was told from shared clones.

This chain connects TRBV28 to TRBJ1-1; a possible D gene is TRBD1 (5 bases). V was pared by 6 bases and J by 3 bases, with 14 bases between. This CDR3 is built from 14 residues. Germline CDR1 and CDR2: MDHEN and SYDVKM. CDR3 nucleotide sequence: TGTGCCAGCAGCTTGACCCAGGGCTACACTGAAGCTTTCTTT. It yields the protein CASSLTQGYTEAFF.

The chain recombines TRBV4-1 with TRBJ2-5; maybe TRBD1 (5 bases). There are 16 residues in the CDR3. The germline V gene encodes CDR1 MGHRA and CDR2 YSYEKL. The ends were cut back, 0 bases at V and 0 bases at J, with 11 bases in the middle. The CDR3 loop reads CASSQDQGWDQETQYF. The CDR3 DNA sequence: TGCGCCAGCAGCCAAGATCAGGGCTGGGACCAAGAGACCCAGTACTTC.

This clonotype turned up a few times. The chain uses TRBV7-2 and TRBJ2-1; D is undetermined. The CDR3 totals 16 residues. V shed 5 bases and J shed 2 bases, with 16 bases lying between them. Looked up from germline, CDR1 is SGHTA and CDR2 is FQGNSA. The CDR3 DNA follows: TGTGCCAGCAGCCCCCGGACGGTGCACGCCTACAATGAGCAGTTCTTC. Protein: CASSPRTVHAYNEQFF.

Ten or more counts support this clonotype. The chain recombines TRBV6-5 with TRBJ2-7; D ambiguous. The CDR3 contains 15 residues. V shed 5 bases and J shed 3 bases, with 17 bases lying between them. Germline assignment: CDR1 MNHEY and CDR2 SVGAGI. CDR3 in DNA: TGTGCCAGCAGTACTTCTGTGACGGTCAACTACGAGCAGTACTTC. It encodes CASSTSVTVNYEQYF.

V usage is TRBV7-9 and J usage is TRBJ1-2; no clear D. The length of the CDR3 is 13 residues. CDR1 is SEHNR and CDR2 is FQNEAQ in the germline V gene (reference sequence). Trimming took off 1 base at V and 6 bases at J, with 9 bases between the two ends. The CDR3 nucleotides are TGTGCCAGCAGCTTAGAGGCCGGGCATGGCTACACCTTC. Its protein product is CASSLEAGHGYTF.

This clonotype was seen only a few times. The J gene is TRBJ1-2, the V gene TRBV7-6, with 7 bases aligning to TRBD1. Germline V gene sequence: CDR1 SGHVS, CDR2 FNYEAQ. V gave up 4 bases and J gave up 4 bases; unmatched junction bases: 3. The CDR3 is 13 residues long. CDR3 region: CASSSGTVYGYTF. The CDR3 DNA reads as TGTGCCAGCAGCTCTGGGACAGTCTATGGCTACACCTTC. Full variable domain (rest looked up from reference TRBV7-6 and TRBJ1-2): GAGVSQSPRYKVTKRGQDVALRCDPISGHVSLYWYRQALGQGPEFLTYFNYEAQQDKSGLPNDRFSAERPEGSISTLTIQRTEQRDSAMYRCASSSGTVYGYTFGSGTRLTVV.

This clonotype was recorded only once. J is TRBJ2-3 and V is TRBV10-3; 10 bases align to TRBD2. After removal of 5 bases from V and 2 bases from J, the junction contained 4 bases not matched to a gene. This CDR3 has 15 amino acids. CDR1 is ENHRY and CDR2 is SYGVKD in the germline V gene. The CDR3 region has the DNA TGTGCCATCAGTCTAGGACTAGCGGACACAGATACGCAGTATTTT. Protein sequence: CAISLGLADTDTQYF.

The chain links TRBV10-2 to TRBJ1-1; weak D call: TRBD1 (6 bases). V shed 9 bases and J shed 7 bases, with 12 bases lying between them. CDR1 and CDR2 from the germline V gene are WSHSY and SAAADI. The CDR3 length is 11 residues. As DNA, the CDR3 is TGCGCCAGTCGGGACACCCGTGAAGCTTTCTTT. Residues: CASRDTREAFF.

This clonotype was observed a few times. This sequence joins TRBV13 and TRBJ1-1; perhaps TRBD1 as D (5 bases). CDR1 is PRHDT, CDR2 FYEKMQ, per germline (reference sequence). Trimming shortened V by 5 bases and J by 5 bases, and 18 bases separated the two germline ends. This CDR3 spans 15 amino acids. CDR3 protein: CASSPGLRAPTEAFF. The DNA for the CDR3 is TGTGCCAGCAGCCCGGGACTTAGGGCCCCGACTGAAGCTTTCTTT. The full variable domain, in which reference TRBV13 and TRBJ1-1 provide the parts outside the CDR3, is AAGVIQSPRHLIKEKRETATLKCYPIPRHDTVYWYQQGPGQDPQFLISFYEKMQSDKGSIPDRFSAQQFSDYHSELNMSSLELGDSALYFCASSPGLRAPTEAFFGQGTRLTVV.

J is TRBJ2-7 and V is TRBV3-1, with D maybe TRBD1 (5 bases). Germline V gene lookup returns CDR1 LGHDT and CDR2 YNNKEL (reference sequence). This CDR3 contains 16 residues. Trimming removed 1 base at V and 4 bases at J, with 17 bases between. The CDR3 coding sequence is TGTGCCAGCAGCCAAGGTTTCCGGCAGGGCGCGTACGAGCAGTACTTC. It yields the protein CASSQGFRQGAYEQYF.

This clonotype was picked up many times. The chain couples TRBV7-9 to TRBJ1-2; 7 nucleotides line up with TRBD1. The CDR3 contains 13 residues. Germline V lookup: CDR1 SEHNR, CDR2 FQNEAQ (reference sequence). Trimming cost V 5 bases and J 4 bases; bases outside gene matches: 4. DNA for the CDR3: TGTGCCAGCAGCCAGACAGGGACCTATGGCTACACCTTC. Amino acids: CASSQTGTYGYTF.

This clonotype turned up a few times. The rearrangement links TRBV4-1 to TRBJ2-7, with D hard to call. V shed 1 base and J shed 0 bases, with 10 bases lying between them. The CDR3 is 15 residues long. Germline V gene data show CDR1 as MGHRA and CDR2 as YSYEKL. DNA of the CDR3: TGCGCCAGCAGCCAAGGGGTCCGGAGCTCCTACGAGCAGTACTTC. As protein: CASSQGVRSSYEQYF.

This rearrangement joins TRBV6-5 to TRBJ1-5; the match to TRBD1 covers 9 bases. The CDR3 length is 18 residues. V lost 0 bases, J lost 3 bases, and 9 bases stayed unmatched. Germline V lookup: CDR1 MNHEY, CDR2 SVGAGI. CDR3 in DNA: TGTGCCAGCAGTTACTCCGGGGGACAGGGTACAATCAATCAGCCCCAGCATTTT. Translated: CASSYSGGQGTINQPQHF.

The V and J genes are TRBV7-9 and TRBJ2-3; D may be TRBD2 (5 bases). CDR3 length: 15 residues. CDR1 is SEHNR and CDR2 is FQNEAQ in the germline V gene (reference sequence). V dropped 7 bases and J dropped 4 bases, with 18 bases sitting between them. The CDR3 sequence: CASNPGVMVADTQYF. CDR3 DNA: TGTGCCAGCAACCCCGGGGTGATGGTGGCAGATACGCAGTATTTT.

The rearrangement joins TRBV3-1 to TRBJ2-1; 8 bases fit TRBD1. Germline assignment: CDR1 LGHDT and CDR2 YNNKEL (reference sequence). The CDR3 has 15 amino acids. The ends lost 4 bases at V and 6 bases at J; junction bases unmatched: 8. Here the CDR3 reads CASSPDRVGFNEQFF. The CDR3 nucleotides read TGTGCCAGCAGCCCGGACAGGGTGGGTTTCAATGAGCAGTTCTTC.

This clonotype has just a few counts. V usage is TRBV28 and J usage is TRBJ2-1, with D uncertain. The CDR3 runs 13 residues. The V gene's germline CDR1 is MDHEN and CDR2 SYDVKM. V was shortened by 7 bases and J by 7 bases, with 14 bases between the two germline ends. For the CDR3, the DNA is TGTGCCAGCAATGAAGGTTCCGGGAATGAGCAGTTCTTC. Residues: CASNEGSGNEQFF.